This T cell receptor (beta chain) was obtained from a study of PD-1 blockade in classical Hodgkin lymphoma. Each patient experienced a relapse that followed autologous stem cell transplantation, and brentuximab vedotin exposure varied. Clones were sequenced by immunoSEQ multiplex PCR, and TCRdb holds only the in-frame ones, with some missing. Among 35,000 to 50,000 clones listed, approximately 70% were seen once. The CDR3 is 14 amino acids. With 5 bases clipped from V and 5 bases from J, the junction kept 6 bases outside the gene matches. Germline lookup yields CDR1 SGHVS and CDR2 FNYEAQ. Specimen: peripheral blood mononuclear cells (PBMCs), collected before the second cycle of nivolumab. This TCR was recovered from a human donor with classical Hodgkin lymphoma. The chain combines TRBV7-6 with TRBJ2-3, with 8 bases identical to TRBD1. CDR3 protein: CASSPDRARDTQYF. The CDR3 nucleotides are TGTGCCAGCAGCCCGGACAGGGCGCGAGATACGCAGTATTTT.